A selection of T cell receptor beta chains follows, all from one sample in a study of immune evolution from preneoplasia to lung adenocarcinoma. Libraries were prepared by immunoSEQ multiplex PCR; TCRdb keeps only in-frame clonotypes and omits some of them. Here the sample spans around 2,700 clones, approximately 82% being singletons. The sequenced sample was FFPE atypical adenomatous hyperplasia tissue from the lung. The source is a person aged 70 to 79 with lung adenocarcinoma. CDR3s leave out the opening cysteine and the closing phenylalanine or tryptophan. Fields, in order: CDR3 protein, J gene, V gene.

cdr3_aa: ASSPTSYNEQF
j_call: TRBJ2-1
v_call: TRBV2

cdr3_aa: ASSEARQLNTEAF
j_call: TRBJ1-1
v_call: TRBV2

cdr3_aa: ASSLRTQY
j_call: TRBJ2-3
v_call: TRBV2

cdr3_aa: ASTLAAGNEQF
j_call: TRBJ2-1
v_call: TRBV11-2

cdr3_aa: ASSLRGTGGVGIPEQY
j_call: TRBJ2-7
v_call: TRBV7-9

cdr3_aa: ASSSIDGAYEQY
j_call: TRBJ2-7
v_call: TRBV6-5

cdr3_aa: ASSGTGSNEQF
j_call: TRBJ2-1
v_call: TRBV6-1

cdr3_aa: SVADRYQETQY
j_call: TRBJ2-5
v_call: TRBV29-1

cdr3_aa: ASSPSIGLAGIQY
j_call: TRBJ2-4
v_call: TRBV7-2

cdr3_aa: AWNLRQTYNEQF
j_call: TRBJ2-1
v_call: TRBV30

cdr3_aa: ASSYGGTQETQY
j_call: TRBJ2-5
v_call: TRBV11-3

cdr3_aa: AWSPPTRSNYGYT
j_call: TRBJ1-2
v_call: TRBV30

cdr3_aa: ASTRYGTDTGELF
j_call: TRBJ2-2
v_call: TRBV6-5

cdr3_aa: ASSQAAGGSTDTQY
j_call: TRBJ2-3
v_call: TRBV14

cdr3_aa: ASSEFWTPGRPQH
j_call: TRBJ1-5
v_call: TRBV6-1

cdr3_aa: ASSQDRGGDNEKLF
j_call: TRBJ1-4
v_call: TRBV14

cdr3_aa: ASSLLGSSSSYEQY
j_call: TRBJ2-7
v_call: TRBV11-2

cdr3_aa: ASSLVASVSGVTQY
j_call: TRBJ2-3
v_call: TRBV11-2

cdr3_aa: ASRDRLDGYT
j_call: TRBJ1-2
v_call: TRBV5-1

cdr3_aa: ASSADSLAQYTDTQY
j_call: TRBJ2-3
v_call: TRBV9

cdr3_aa: ASSESDSYEQY
j_call: TRBJ2-7
v_call: TRBV6-1

cdr3_aa: SAGSYEQY
j_call: TRBJ2-7
v_call: TRBV20-1

cdr3_aa: ASSPWTQETQY
j_call: TRBJ2-5
v_call: TRBV19

cdr3_aa: ASKAGPDEQY
j_call: TRBJ2-7
v_call: TRBV9

cdr3_aa: ASGPEFRAATEAF
j_call: TRBJ1-1
v_call: TRBV6-5

cdr3_aa: ASSLKPGDSSNQPQH
j_call: TRBJ1-5
v_call: TRBV4-1

cdr3_aa: SVVGETGANVLT
j_call: TRBJ2-6
v_call: TRBV29-1

cdr3_aa: ASSAGSSSYEQY
j_call: TRBJ2-7
v_call: TRBV2

cdr3_aa: ASSFAWSYEQY
j_call: TRBJ2-7
v_call: TRBV11-3

cdr3_aa: ASSQDSTGELF
j_call: TRBJ2-2
v_call: TRBV4-1

cdr3_aa: ASSSGQTKYSGNTIY
j_call: TRBJ1-3
v_call: TRBV7-9

cdr3_aa: ASSLGGGQGIEQY
j_call: TRBJ2-7
v_call: TRBV11-3

cdr3_aa: ASSEGLAGRNEQF
j_call: TRBJ2-1
v_call: TRBV5-1

cdr3_aa: AGAGGTYEQY
j_call: .
v_call: TRBV7-9

cdr3_aa: ASSSGTAISYNEQF
j_call: TRBJ2-1
v_call: TRBV5-8

cdr3_aa: ASSPSDRGGGYT
j_call: TRBJ1-2
v_call: TRBV18

cdr3_aa: ASSGQDIGGLGGADTQY
j_call: TRBJ2-3
v_call: TRBV9

cdr3_aa: ASSRGQGAIWGNTIY
j_call: TRBJ1-3
v_call: TRBV28

cdr3_aa: ASRGTSGRINEQF
j_call: TRBJ2-1
v_call: TRBV12-5

cdr3_aa: ASSELPEAKLF
j_call: TRBJ1-4
v_call: TRBV2

cdr3_aa: ASSEGAQGGGSRYEQY
j_call: TRBJ2-7
v_call: TRBV25-1

cdr3_aa: ARSLEQGGYMETQY
j_call: TRBJ2-5
v_call: TRBV5-3

cdr3_aa: ATSRDIGGVGNEQF
j_call: TRBJ2-1
v_call: TRBV15

cdr3_aa: ASSLALSGTGRLY
j_call: TRBJ2-7
v_call: TRBV7-6

cdr3_aa: SACPGSRTDTQY
j_call: TRBJ2-3
v_call: TRBV29-1

cdr3_aa: ASSEEVGSWDEQY
j_call: TRBJ2-7
v_call: TRBV6-1

cdr3_aa: ASSLWRKETQY
j_call: TRBJ2-5
v_call: TRBV5-1

cdr3_aa: ASSLVAGNEQF
j_call: TRBJ2-1
v_call: TRBV5-4

cdr3_aa: AWSSTGSSPLH
j_call: TRBJ1-6
v_call: TRBV30

cdr3_aa: ASSLIGAGATDTQY
j_call: TRBJ2-3
v_call: TRBV11-2

cdr3_aa: AWSVRTGLFNGGYT
j_call: TRBJ1-2
v_call: TRBV30

cdr3_aa: ASSSMSSYEQY
j_call: TRBJ2-7
v_call: TRBV28

cdr3_aa: ASSYSTGSDQPQH
j_call: TRBJ1-5
v_call: TRBV6-5

cdr3_aa: ASSSFPGLVEAGELF
j_call: TRBJ2-2
v_call: TRBV7-3